The 2 T cell receptor beta chains given below trace back to one sample, sequenced in a study of T-cell reconstitution after alpha-beta-depleted transplantation in children (dated by TCRdb to about 2016). Library preparation used PCR. Sequencing instrument: Illumina HiSeq 2500. Molecular barcoding was employed in the preparation of TCR libraries, with unique molecular identifiers being used to normalize TCRbeta repertoire quantification. TCRdb reprocessing: public reads trimmed at Q25 with fastp, clones called with MiXCR, in-frame beta chains kept. Rows with a matching CDR3 protein are joined into one entry that keeps the most common DNA and genes. The sample profile shows 600,000 to 700,000 distinct CDR3 sequences; 16% of them were found once. Together, the top ten hold around 0.96% of the sample. Sample: PBMCs from the stem cell graft donor, taken from the stem cell graft. The receptors were sampled from a human donor who donated a stem cell graft to a child with acute myeloid leukemia.

The CDR3 loop reads CATSTTDGGTEAFF. CDR3 in DNA: TGTGCCACCAGTACGACGGACGGGGGCACTGAAGCTTTCTTT. The rearrangement joins TRBV15 to TRBJ1-1; possible D gene TRBD1, 5 bases. Germline CDR1 LNHNV, CDR2 YYDKDF (reference sequence). V dropped 6 bases and J dropped 4 bases, with 15 bases sitting between them. CDR3 length equals 14 residues. The full variable domain, its missing parts supplied by reference TRBV15 and TRBJ1-1, is DAMVIQNPRYQVTQFGKPVTLSCSQTLNHNVMYWYQQKSSQAPKLLFHYYDKDFNNEADTPDNFQSRRPNTSFCFLDIRSPGLGDTAMYLCATSTTDGGTEAFFGQGTRLTVV.

This clonotype occurred many times. J is TRBJ2-1 and V is TRBV25-1; D tentatively reads TRBD1 or TRBD2 (7 bases each). Germline V gives CDR1 MGHDK, CDR2 SYGVNS. V was clipped by 4 bases and J by 5 bases, with 27 bases between them. This CDR3 region has 19 residues. CDR3 residues: CASSGDSRDSGAGHNEQFF. The CDR3 coding sequence is TGTGCCAGCAGTGGGGACAGTAGGGATTCGGGAGCGGGGCACAATGAGCAGTTCTTC.